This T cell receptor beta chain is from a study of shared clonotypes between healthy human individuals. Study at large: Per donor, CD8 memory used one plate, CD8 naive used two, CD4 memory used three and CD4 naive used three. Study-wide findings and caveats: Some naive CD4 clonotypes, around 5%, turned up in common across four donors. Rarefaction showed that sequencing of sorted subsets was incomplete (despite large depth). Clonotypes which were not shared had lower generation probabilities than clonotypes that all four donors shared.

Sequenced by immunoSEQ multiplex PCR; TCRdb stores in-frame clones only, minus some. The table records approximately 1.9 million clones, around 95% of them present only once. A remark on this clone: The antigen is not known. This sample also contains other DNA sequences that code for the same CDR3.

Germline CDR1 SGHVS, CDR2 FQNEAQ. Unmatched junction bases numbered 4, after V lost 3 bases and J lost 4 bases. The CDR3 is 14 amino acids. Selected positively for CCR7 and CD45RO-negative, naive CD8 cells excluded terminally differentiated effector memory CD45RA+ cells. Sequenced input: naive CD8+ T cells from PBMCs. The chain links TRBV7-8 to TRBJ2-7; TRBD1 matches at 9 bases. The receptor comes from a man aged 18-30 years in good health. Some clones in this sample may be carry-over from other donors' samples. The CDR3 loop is CASSLGTGSYEQYF. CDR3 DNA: TGTGCCAGCAGCTTGGGGACAGGGTCTTACGAGCAGTACTTC. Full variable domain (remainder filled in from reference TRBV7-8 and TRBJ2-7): GAGVSQSPRYKVAKRGQDVALRCDPISGHVSLFWYQQALGQGPEFLTYFQNEAQLDKSGLPSDRFFAERPEGSVSTLKIQRTQQEDSAVYLCASSLGTGSYEQYFGPGTRLTVT.